Listed below are T cell receptor beta chains from one sample, sequenced in a study of OX40 agonist ivuxolimab in advanced cancers. Libraries were prepared by immunoSEQ multiplex PCR; TCRdb keeps only in-frame clonotypes and omits some of them. The sample consists of about 94,000 clones, roughly 90% of them appearing once. The sample was CD4+ or CD8+ T cells sorted from blood, taken in a trial of the OX40 agonist ivuxolimab. The receptors were sampled from an adult with an advanced solid tumor such as melanoma, head and neck, liver or kidney cancer. Each CDR3 is given with its conserved first and last residue. Fields, in order: J gene, V gene, D gene, clone size, CDR3 DNA, CDR3 protein. D genes are given only for firm matches. The size of a clone is reported for some rows only, either as once, few or many, or as a class for expanded clones.

TRBJ1-3	TRBV4-1	TRBD1	.	TGCGCCAGCAGCCAAGAGGAAGGGACAGGTGGAAACACCATATATTTT	CASSQEEGTGGNTIYF
TRBJ1-2	TRBV7-9	.	.	TGTGCCAGCAGCTCGACAGACTTCTACTACCTTAACTATGGCTACACCTTC	CASSSTDFYYLNYGYTF
TRBJ2-2	TRBV11-2	TRBD2	.	TGTGCCAGCAGCTTGGTAGCGGGAGGGAACGGGGAGCTGTTTTTT	CASSLVAGGNGELFF
TRBJ2-7	TRBV20-1	.	once	TGCAGTGCTAGAGTCGACGGCGAGCAGTACTTC	CSARVDGEQYF
TRBJ2-3	TRBV7-9	.	.	TGTGCCAGCAGCTCGCCCGGGGTCACAGATACGCAGTATTTT	CASSSPGVTDTQYF
TRBJ1-1	TRBV19	.	few	TGTGCCAGTAGGACCGGGAACACTGAAGCTTTCTTT	CASRTGNTEAFF
TRBJ1-3	TRBV6-4	.	.	TGTGCCAGCAGTGTTTGGTCGGGGAACCTCTCTGGAAACACCATATATTTT	CASSVWSGNLSGNTIYF
TRBJ2-5	TRBV14	.	.	TGTGTCAGCAGCCAAGATTTAAGGACTTCAATTAAAGAGACCCAGTACTTC	CVSSQDLRTSIKETQYF
TRBJ2-7	TRBV5-1	.	once	TGCGCCAGCAGCCTCCCTAGTTACGAGCAGTACTTC	CASSLPSYEQYF
TRBJ2-7	TRBV30	TRBD2	.	TGTGCCTGGAGTTCAGGACTAGCATCCTACGAGCAGTACTTC	CAWSSGLASYEQYF
TRBJ2-3	TRBV7-2	.	.	TGTGCCAGCAATACAGGGACCTTTAGCACAGATACGCAGTATTTT	CASNTGTFSTDTQYF
TRBJ1-2	TRBV2	TRBD1	.	TGTGCCAGCAGTACCTCGACAGGGGGGGCCTATGGCTACACCTTC	CASSTSTGGAYGYTF